This TCR beta chain comes out of a study of blood T cells in healthy people across ages. Regarding the study as a whole: Long-lived donors carried more naive CD4+ cells and greater diversity than aged donors. A strong correlation was found between TCR beta diversity and the percentage of naive T cells.

At least 7 million PBMCs were isolated per sample. Regarding this clonotype: Its target is unknown. A read error may explain this, as a much larger clone is one base away.

Primers used in a second PCR of about 7 to 11 cycles were a sample-barcoded 5' primer and a J-beta primer mix. TCRdb re-called the 5' RACE reads with MiXCR, one entry per CDR3 protein. The sample shows about 800,000 distinct CDR3 sequences, 58% of them seen only once. Germline lookup yields CDR1 KGHDR and CDR2 SFDVKD. This CDR3 has 14 residues. This clonotype originated in a man younger than 40 in good health. The sequenced sample was blood. This chain connects TRBV24-1 to TRBJ2-7, with 8 positions matching TRBD1. The CDR3 sequence: CAASDATGVFAQYF. The CDR3 nucleotides are TGTGCCGCCAGTGATGCGACAGGGGTTTTTGCCCAGTACTTC.